The T cell receptor beta chain described here comes from a study of CXCR3-negative and CXCR3-positive naive CD8 T cells. About the research overall: Sequencing gave about 150 million TRB reads overall, about 1.5 +/- 0.3 million per library.

This clonotype is medium-sized by frequency. The study made its TRB cDNA libraries by 5' RACE, adding UMI labels. TCRdb reanalyzed the 5' RACE reads and collapses them to one entry per CDR3 protein, without DNA. This sample contains about 3,700 distinct CDR3 sequences. This CDR3 contains 14 residues. Per germline, CDR1 SGHRS and CDR2 YFSETQ. This clonotype originated in a human donor in good health. Some clones in this sample may be carry-over from other donors' samples. The sequenced material came from naive CXCR3- CD8+ T cells from blood. Specified subset: CD45RO-CCR7+CD27+CD95- naive CD8+ T cells lacking CXCR3 (TNR3-). The V gene is TRBV5-1, the J gene TRBJ2-7. The CDR3: CASSFFGAPYEQYF.